In this sample, the clone carrying this TCR beta chain turned up many times. For the diagnoses, clinical symptoms, serum thyroxine and TRAb, thyroid ultrasound and orbital computed tomography were used. The data stem from a study of T cells in Graves' hyperthyroidism and ophthalmopathy. Germline V gene data show CDR1 as LNHDA and CDR2 as SQIVND (reference sequence). This CDR3 has 14 residues. The V end was cut by 3 bases, the J end by 3 bases, with 8 bases between. TCR beta CDR3 sequences were amplified from RNA transcripts. The HTBI primer set served for first-round RT-PCR of the TCR CDR3. TCRdb re-derived calls from the multiplex PCR reads in MiXCR, one entry per CDR3 protein. The sample includes roughly 380,000 distinct CDR3 sequences, about 19% of them seen just once.

Sequences were obtained from blood. The V and J genes are TRBV19 and TRBJ2-2; D ambiguous. The sequence was obtained from a woman under 30 with Graves' hyperthyroidism. This CDR3 reads CASSIPFYTGELFF. The DNA for the CDR3 is TGTGCCAGTAGTATCCCCTTTTACACCGGGGAGCTGTTTTTT.